This T cell receptor (beta chain) was documented in a study of blood T cell repertoires in COVID-19 (TCRdb year 2020). For context, the study as a whole: Samples covering the acute and convalescent phases of COVID-19 were provided by collaborators in the United States, Italy and Spain. The material from the prospective study consisted of cDNA or gDNA derived from T cells, B-cell-depleted T cells, or PBMCs. Deeply sampled blood TCRbeta repertoires from subjects exposed to, actively infected with, or recovered from COVID-19 were included in the dataset. The repertoires were released in a freely available public database intended as a resource for research on the immune response to SARS-CoV-2. The samples were drawn from two sources: the first 160 participants of the ongoing ImmuneRACE study, and 1,254 subjects contributed by 6 global collaborators. A de-identified subject ID, COVID-19 status, age in years and sex were almost always included in the sample metadata. Where available, HLA class I and class II types were obtained from metadata supplied by the sample provider rather than from assay-based typing.

About this clone itself: Its recognized antigen is unknown. Per-nucleotide qualities are absent, and no much larger clonotype sits a single base away.

The immunoSEQ Assay, a bias-controlled multiplex PCR, was used to amplify TCRbeta CDR3 regions from genomic DNA. As for the original processing: The number of nucleated cells in each sample was estimated from the amplification of reference gene primers within the assay. To quantify the absolute abundance of each unique TCRbeta CDR3 rearrangement, sequence reads were collapsed and filtered. For each sample, productive Simpson clonality was calculated by taking the square root of Simpson's diversity index across productive rearrangements. Here the immuneACCESS table is served through TCRdb, limited to in-frame sequences with V and J called. Missing clones are a known gap in these copies; in checked studies unresolved V genes cover under half, and the rest lacks a known reason. The V and J calls and the clone size are those of that table, but D and trimming were determined from the DNA. For this sample there are about 87,000 clones; less than 80% appear just once. The ten largest clones take up 3.5% to 4.5% of the sample.

Via the germline V gene, CDR1 is MDHEN and CDR2 SYDVKM. V ends up 8 bases short and J 4 bases short, with an unmatched junction base count of 7. Measured from the cysteine to the phenylalanine, the CDR3 is 15 residues long. Just CDR3 DNA is preserved here, 45 bases in frame from base 1. The full study reports these points: The quantity of clinical and demographic metadata differed by source and by participant and was supplied without curation.

The collaborating institutions used their own protocols to collect whole blood in K2EDTA tubes. For TCRbeta analysis, collaborators shipped samples in one of three forms: frozen whole blood, isolated PBMCs, or DNA extracted from either of those sample types. The V and J genes are TRBV28 and TRBJ1-5; TRBD1 fits 11 bases in the junction. Material for sequencing was peripheral blood. The TCR originated in a woman between 45 and 60 years old with acute or convalescent COVID-19. The CDR3 corresponds to CASLTGTGGNQPQHF. The nucleotide sequence reads as follows: TGTGCCAGCTTGACCGGGACAGGGGGGAATCAGCCCCAGCATTTT.